The next 9 T cell receptor beta chains were all read from a single sample in a study of blood T cell repertoires in COVID-19. Using immunoSEQ multiplex PCR, the repertoire was profiled, and TCRdb retains in-frame clones only, with some absent. The sample comprises roughly 200,000 clones, 86% of which are singletons, and 3.5% to 4% rests with the top ten. The source material was PBMCs or T cells enriched from blood (not recorded which). These receptors were collected from a woman between 40 and 50 years old with acute COVID-19.

V is TRBV7-9 and J is TRBJ2-2; 7 bases are a match to TRBD2. Trimming at V came to 5 bases and at J to 4 bases, leaving 10 bases not matched to a gene. Germline values: CDR1 SEHNR, CDR2 FQNEAQ (reference sequence). The CDR3 length is 16 residues. The CDR3 nucleotides read TGTGCCAGCAGCCTGCGGGGAGGGGCTGGCACCGGGGAGCTGTTTTTT. Its translation is CASSLRGGAGTGELFF.

The V gene is TRBV6-5, the J gene TRBJ1-4; D remains unclear. CDR1 is MNHEY and CDR2 is SVGAGI in the germline V gene. The CDR3 covers 13 residues. V lost 2 bases, J lost 12 bases, and 13 bases lay in between. The CDR3 DNA reads TGTGCCAGCAGTTACGATCCGGGCGGGGAACTGTTTTTT. Translation gives CASSYDPGGELFF.

The chain carries TRBV15 and TRBJ2-1; D perhaps matches TRBD1 (6 bases). Deletions cut 5 bases from V and 12 bases from J, with 20 bases between. The CDR3 contains 14 residues. Germline CDR1 LNHNV, CDR2 YYDKDF (reference sequence). In DNA, the CDR3 is TGTGCCACCAGCGGGACAAAAAAAAACCGGGGGCAGTTCTTC. The encoded protein is CATSGTKKNRGQFF.

The chain couples TRBV5-1 to TRBJ2-7, with D maybe TRBD2 (5 bases). Trimming removed 1 base from V and 0 bases from J, with 14 bases in between. The germline gives CDR1 SGHRS, CDR2 YFSETQ. This CDR3 comprises 16 residues. The CDR3 loop is CASSLMGGGSSYEQYF. The CDR3 DNA is TGCGCCAGCAGCTTGATGGGCGGAGGAAGCTCCTACGAGCAGTACTTC.

J is TRBJ2-4 and V is TRBV27, with D maybe TRBD2 (5 bases). V lost 2 bases to trimming and J lost 7 bases, with 12 bases between them. CDR3 size: 14 residues. Looked up from germline, CDR1 is MNHEY and CDR2 is SMNVEV (reference sequence). The CDR3 coding sequence is TGTGCCAGCAGTTTAGGAGGTCGAACTAACATTCAGTACTTC. Amino acids: CASSLGGRTNIQYF.

The gene calls are TRBV5-4 and TRBJ2-7; the D is unclear. V dropped 0 bases and J dropped 3 bases, with 7 bases sitting between them. CDR3 size: 13 residues. Germline V gene data show CDR1 as SGHNT and CDR2 as YYREEE (reference sequence). The CDR3 DNA is TGTGCCAGCAGCTTGGGACGGAGCTACGAGCAGTACTTC. Translating it yields CASSLGRSYEQYF.

The V gene is TRBV6-5, the J gene TRBJ2-2; the match to TRBD2 covers 9 bases. The CDR3 loop spans 15 amino acids. Per germline, CDR1 MNHEY and CDR2 SVGAGI. Trimming removed 7 bases from V and 4 bases from J; junction bases left unmatched: 7. As DNA, the CDR3 is TGTGCCAGCAAGGCGGGAGGGACGGGCACCGGGGAGCTGTTTTTT. It yields the protein CASKAGGTGTGELFF.

The V gene is TRBV11-2, the J gene TRBJ2-1, with D perhaps matching TRBD1 (6 bases). There are 14 residues in the CDR3. Germline lookup yields CDR1 SGHAT and CDR2 FQNNGV. Trimming shortened V by 5 bases and J by 5 bases, and 13 bases separated the two germline ends. The CDR3 spells CASSLGTNNNEQFF. Written as DNA, the CDR3 is TGTGCCAGCAGCCTAGGGACAAATAACAATGAGCAGTTCTTC.

V is TRBV5-1 and J is TRBJ2-4; 9 positions match TRBD1. Germline V gene sequence: CDR1 SGHRS, CDR2 YFSETQ. V trimming: 7 bases; J trimming: 2 bases; junction bases outside the gene matches: 13. The length of the CDR3 is 17 residues. The CDR3 DNA reads TGCGCCAGCCGGGACAGGGAGAATCTGGGGACCAAAAACATTCAGTACTTC. Residues: CASRDRENLGTKNIQYF.